Presented here are 32 T cell receptor beta chains from one specimen sequenced in a study of blood T cell repertoires in COVID-19. Generated by immunoSEQ multiplex PCR, the TCRdb table keeps only in-frame clones and is missing some. In the table there are 200,000 to 300,000 clones, about nine tenths of which are singletons. What was sequenced was peripheral blood. Receptors were obtained from a man aged 25 to 40 with COVID-19, enrolled during active disease.

The V gene is TRBV20-1, the J gene TRBJ1-1; 7 nucleotides agree with TRBD1. Germline V gives CDR1 DFQATT, CDR2 SNEGSKA (reference sequence). The length of the CDR3 is 15 residues. The junction had 7 bases not matched to a gene; V was cut back by 3 bases and J by 0 bases. The CDR3 reads CSASSRQGMNTEAFF. The CDR3 bases are TGCAGTGCTAGTTCGAGACAGGGTATGAACACTGAAGCTTTCTTT.

The chain is built from TRBV5-6 and TRBJ1-2, with D possibly matching TRBD1 (6 bases). The CDR3 covers 14 residues. The germline CDR1 and CDR2 sequences are SGHDT and YYEEEE. V shed 1 base and J shed 3 bases, with 10 bases lying between them. CDR3 DNA: TGTGCCAGCAGCTTGACAGGGAGGGACTATGGCTACACCTTC. Encoded protein: CASSLTGRDYGYTF.

The V gene is TRBV2, the J gene TRBJ2-4, with 12 bases matching TRBD1. The germline CDR1 and CDR2 sequences are SNHLY and FYNNEI. The CDR3 covers 19 residues. The ends lost 8 bases at V and 0 bases at J; junction bases unmatched: 14. The CDR3 DNA sequence: TGTGCCAGCCGGGGACAGGGGGCCGGGCCCTTACTAGCCAAAAACATTCAGTACTTC. Its translation: CASRGQGAGPLLAKNIQYF.

The V call is TRBV5-1, the J call TRBJ2-7; 9 bases agree with TRBD1. Trimming cost V 0 bases and J 0 bases; bases outside gene matches: 1. CDR3 length: 15 residues. Germline lookup yields CDR1 SGHRS and CDR2 YFSETQ. The CDR3 DNA reads as TGCGCCAGCAGCTTGGGGGACAGGGACTCCTACGAGCAGTACTTC. It codes for CASSLGDRDSYEQYF.

This clone was counted between two and nine times. The V gene is TRBV9, the J gene TRBJ2-3; TRBD2 might be the D (6 bases). From germline, CDR1 is SGDLS and CDR2 YYNGEE. This CDR3 contains 16 residues. V gave up 1 base and J gave up 0 bases, with 12 bases separating them. The CDR3 DNA reads TGTGCCAGCAGCGTACTAGCGACAGCTAGCACAGATACGCAGTATTTT. This gives the protein CASSVLATASTDTQYF.

V is TRBV6-1 and J is TRBJ1-1; 7 bases fit TRBD1. The germline CDR1 and CDR2 sequences are MNHNS and SASEGT. V lost 3 bases to trimming and J lost 8 bases; unmatched junction nucleotides: 12. The CDR3 spans 15 residues. The CDR3 sequence: CASSDPGGGYLEAFF. CDR3 DNA sequence: TGTGCCAGCAGTGACCCAGGGGGAGGATACCTCGAAGCTTTCTTT.

The chain carries TRBV3-1 (or the pseudogene TRBV3-2) and TRBJ1-4; D possibly corresponds to TRBD1 (5 bases). This CDR3 has 16 amino acids. CDR1 and CDR2 from the germline V gene are LGHDT and YNNKEL (reference sequence). V lost 0 bases, J lost 2 bases, and 10 bases lay in between. The CDR3 nucleotides read TGTGCCAGCAGCCAAGATATGGCAGGGACTAATGAAAAACTGTTTTTT. This codes for CASSQDMAGTNEKLFF.

The genes are TRBV19 and TRBJ1-3; 7 nucleotides line up with TRBD1. The length of the CDR3 is 16 residues. Germline CDR1 and CDR2: LNHDA and SQIVND (reference sequence). J lost 4 bases, V lost 10 bases, and 16 bases had no gene match. The DNA for the CDR3 is TGTGCCACCCGGACAGGACATTCGACTCTCGGAAACACCATATATTTT. As protein: CATRTGHSTLGNTIYF.

The chain carries TRBV29-1 and TRBJ1-2; D gene unclear. Trimming removed 0 bases at V and 6 bases at J, with 11 bases between. Germline values: CDR1 SQVTM, CDR2 ANQGSEA. The CDR3 covers 13 residues. The CDR3: CSVEDRPYNGYTF. The CDR3 region has the DNA TGCAGCGTTGAAGACAGGCCTTATAATGGCTACACCTTC.

This clone showed up just once. This chain connects TRBV4-2 to TRBJ1-4; D remains ambiguous. Trimming took 0 bases from V and 8 from J, leaving 13 bases between them. The CDR3 length is 15 residues. Germline CDR1 is LGHNA and CDR2 is YNFKEQ. DNA of the CDR3: TGTGCCAGCAGCCAAGAAACGAAGCGAGGAGAAAAACTGTTTTTT. Translation gives CASSQETKRGEKLFF.

The CDR3 DNA reads TGTGCCAGTAAGGGGGCTAATAGCAATCAGCCCCAGCATTTT. Encoded protein: CASKGANSNQPQHF. J is TRBJ1-5 and V is TRBV19, with 7 bases matching TRBD1. The CDR3 has 14 amino acids. The junction had 3 bases not matched to a gene; V was cut back by 7 bases and J by 0 bases. Per the germline V gene, CDR1 is LNHDA and CDR2 is SQIVND (reference sequence).

This sequence joins TRBV3-1 (or the pseudogene TRBV3-2) and TRBJ1-1, with a possible D match to TRBD1 (5 bases). The CDR3 is made up of 16 amino acids. Looked up from germline, CDR1 is LGHDT and CDR2 is YNNKEL (reference sequence). With 0 bases removed from V and 1 base from J, the gap between germline ends came to 12 bases. The CDR3 protein is CASSQEHIGQNTEAFF. CDR3 nucleotides: TGTGCCAGCAGCCAAGAACACATTGGACAGAACACTGAAGCTTTCTTT.

This clone has only one observation. The rearrangement uses TRBV13 and TRBJ2-4; the match to TRBD1 covers 8 bases. V dropped 2 bases and J dropped 9; count of bases not matched to a gene: 12. Germline CDR1 is PRHDT and CDR2 is FYEKMQ (reference sequence). CDR3 length equals 16 residues. DNA of the CDR3: TGTGCCAGCAGCTTAAGGACAGGGCCGCTCCCTAGCATTCAGTACTTC. Translating it yields CASSLRTGPLPSIQYF.

This chain uses TRBV7-3 with TRBJ2-3; the match to TRBD2 covers 11 bases. The CDR3 sequence is 16 residues long. Germline CDR1 is SGHTA and CDR2 is FQGTGA. With 5 bases clipped from V and 2 bases from J, the junction kept 6 bases outside the gene matches. CDR3 sequence (DNA): TGTGCCAGCAGCGCCGGGACTAGCGGCTTCACAGATACGCAGTATTTT. This sequence encodes CASSAGTSGFTDTQYF.

The rearrangement links TRBV24-1 to TRBJ2-1; 10 bases map to TRBD1. Germline V gene data show CDR1 as KGHDR and CDR2 as SFDVKD. J lost 4 bases, V lost 2 bases, and 4 bases had no gene match. The CDR3 contains 16 residues. The CDR3 here is CATSDSGQGTYNEQFF. In nucleotides, the CDR3 is TGTGCCACCAGTGATTCGGGACAGGGGACATACAATGAGCAGTTCTTC.

This clone occurred a few times. The genes are TRBV7-2 and TRBJ2-7; TRBD2 agrees at 11 bases. Germline CDR1 reads SGHTA; CDR2 reads FQGNSA. J lost 7 bases, V lost 7 bases, and 9 bases had no gene match. CDR3 length: 14 amino acids. The CDR3 loop reads CASTLTSGDREQYF. For the CDR3, the DNA is TGTGCCAGCACCCTGACTAGCGGGGATCGGGAGCAGTACTTC.

The V and J genes are TRBV18 and TRBJ1-6; TRBD1 matches 9 bases. The CDR3 loop spans 15 amino acids. V shed 3 bases, J shed 8 bases, and the junction held 5 bases outside the gene matches. Germline CDR1 and CDR2: KGHSH and LQKENI. The CDR3 loop reads CASSPTGQGHSPLHF. CDR3 nucleotides: TGTGCCAGCTCACCGACGGGACAGGGACATTCACCCCTCCACTTT.

This clone was seen once. This chain joins TRBV10-3 and TRBJ1-6; TRBD1 matches at 7 bases. Germline CDR1 ENHRY, CDR2 SYGVKD. V trimming: 0 bases; J trimming: 4 bases; junction bases outside the gene matches: 3. The length of the CDR3 is 16 residues. CDR3: CAISESTGLYNSPLHF. The CDR3 coding sequence is TGTGCCATCAGTGAGTCGACAGGGCTTTATAATTCACCCCTCCACTTT.

The chain links TRBV28 to TRBJ2-2, with TRBD2 matching over 7 bases. Germline CDR1 is MDHEN and CDR2 is SYDVKM. Trimming took 7 bases from V and 5 from J; bases not matched to a gene: 7. The CDR3 extends over 14 amino acids. The CDR3, as DNA: TGTGCCAGCAACCCACACGGGGGGACCGGGGAGCTGTTTTTT. Residues: CASNPHGGTGELFF.

The gene calls are TRBV3-1 (or the pseudogene TRBV3-2) and TRBJ1-2; 7 nucleotides align to TRBD1. With 0 bases clipped from V and 3 bases from J, the junction kept 4 bases outside the gene matches. Per the germline V gene, CDR1 is LGHDT and CDR2 is YNNKEL (reference sequence). The CDR3 runs 15 residues. CDR3 nucleotides: TGTGCCAGCAGCCAAGAGAGGGGGCTCTACTATGGCTACACCTTC. It translates to CASSQERGLYYGYTF.

The chain links TRBV7-2 to TRBJ1-5; 9 bases fit TRBD1. The CDR3 runs to 14 residues. Looked up from germline, CDR1 is SGHTA and CDR2 is FQGNSA. The V gene end was trimmed by 5 bases and the J gene end by 9 bases; junction bases not matched to a gene: 8. The CDR3 region is CASSPFPTGGPQHF. CDR3 sequence (DNA): TGTGCCAGCAGCCCCTTCCCGACAGGGGGGCCCCAGCATTTT.

V and J are TRBV24-1 and TRBJ2-2, with D uncertain. V gave up 2 bases and J gave up 3 bases, with 12 bases separating them. The CDR3 has 16 residues. From germline, CDR1 is KGHDR and CDR2 SFDVKD. As DNA, the CDR3 is TGTGCCACCAGTGATTCGTCCAGGAAGGACACCGGGGAGCTGTTTTTT. Translated, it gives CATSDSSRKDTGELFF.

The chain has TRBV19 and TRBJ2-2; D is ambiguous. Germline CDR1 LNHDA, CDR2 SQIVND (reference sequence). There are 13 residues in the CDR3. Deletions cut 1 base from V and 2 bases from J, with 2 bases between. The CDR3, as DNA: TGTGCCAGTAGTATAGTAAACACCGGGGAGCTGTTTTTT. It encodes CASSIVNTGELFF. Variable domain in full (rest from reference TRBV19 and TRBJ2-2): DGGITQSPKYLFRKEGQNVTLSCEQNLNHDAMYWYRQDPGQGLRLIYYSQIVNDFQKGDIAEGYSVSREKKESFPLTVTSAQKNPTAFYLCASSIVNTGELFFGEGSRLTVL.

The rearrangement uses TRBV5-1 and TRBJ1-5, with 8 bases matching TRBD1. The CDR3 sequence is 15 residues long. Germline V gives CDR1 SGHRS, CDR2 YFSETQ. J gave up 6 bases and V 4 bases, and 9 bases lay outside the gene matches. The CDR3 sequence: CASSASGGAGQPQHF. CDR3 DNA: TGCGCCAGCAGCGCCTCAGGGGGCGCGGGTCAGCCCCAGCATTTT.

The chain uses TRBV3-1 (or the pseudogene TRBV3-2) and TRBJ2-7, with a possible D match to TRBD2 (6 bases). The V gene's germline CDR1 is LGHDT and CDR2 YNNKEL (reference sequence). The CDR3 length is 15 residues. Between the trimmed V and J ends, which lost 3 bases and 0 bases, there was a span of 12 bases. Written as DNA, the CDR3 is TGTGCCAGCAGCCAGGAGGGAACGGGCTCCTACGAGCAGTACTTC. This codes for CASSQEGTGSYEQYF.

This chain links TRBV2 with TRBJ2-7, with D perhaps TRBD1 (7 bases). Germline V gene lookup returns CDR1 SNHLY and CDR2 FYNNEI. Trimming removed 0 bases from V and 3 bases from J, with 12 bases in between. This CDR3 contains 15 residues. This CDR3 is CASSEARQGGYEQYF. The CDR3 DNA reads TGTGCCAGCAGTGAAGCTCGGCAGGGGGGCTACGAGCAGTACTTC.

The CDR3 region has the DNA TGTGCCAGCAGTGAACAGGGGGCGGACACTGAAGCTTTCTTT. Translated: CASSEQGADTEAFF. V and J are TRBV6-1 and TRBJ1-1; 8 positions match TRBD1. V was pared by 2 bases and J by 3 bases, with 2 bases of the junction left unmatched. Per germline, CDR1 MNHNS and CDR2 SASEGT. This CDR3 contains 14 residues.

This clone was recorded once. The chain couples TRBV27 to TRBJ1-3; D is unclear. Trimming removed 6 bases at V and 1 base at J, with 16 bases between. CDR3 length: 16 residues. CDR1 and CDR2 (germline): MNHEY, SMNVEV (reference sequence). Here the CDR3 reads CASSALVGGSGNTIYF. CDR3 bases: TGTGCCAGCAGCGCACTAGTAGGTGGGTCTGGAAACACCATATATTTT.

This chain joins TRBV27 and TRBJ1-2, with D maybe TRBD1 (6 bases). The CDR3 has 16 residues. Germline V CDR1 and CDR2: MNHEY, SMNVEV (reference sequence). Trimming cost V 0 bases and J 1 base, with 12 bases left between them. The CDR3 protein is CASSLSADRHNYGYTF. Written as DNA, the CDR3 is TGTGCCAGCAGTTTATCGGCGGACAGACATAACTATGGCTACACCTTC.

The chain carries TRBV3-1 (or the pseudogene TRBV3-2) and TRBJ2-1, with 13 nucleotides matching TRBD2. Losses at the gene ends were 7 bases for V and 9 bases for J; bases not matched to a gene: 9. Germline V gives CDR1 LGHDT, CDR2 YNNKEL (reference sequence). This CDR3 is built from 15 residues. For the CDR3, the DNA is TGTGCCAGCACGCAACTAGCGGGGGGGCTTACTGAGCAGTTCTTC. It specifies CASTQLAGGLTEQFF.

CDR3 DNA: TGTGCCAGCAGCCGCCGACAGGGAGCAACTAATGAAAAACTGTTTTTT. Translating gives CASSRRQGATNEKLFF. The chain employs TRBV3-1 (or the pseudogene TRBV3-2) and TRBJ1-4; 7 bases agree with TRBD1. This CDR3 is 16 amino acids long. CDR1 and CDR2 from the germline V gene are LGHDT and YNNKEL (reference sequence). V was clipped by 4 bases and J by 0 bases; unmatched bases: 5.

V and J are TRBV7-3 and TRBJ1-2; D gene unclear. CDR3 length: 15 residues. Germline-derived CDR1 and CDR2 are SGHTA and FQGTGA. V lost 2 bases and J lost 2, with 12 bases in between. The CDR3 protein is CASSLHRSLNYGYTF. The CDR3 DNA reads TGTGCCAGCAGCTTACATCGTTCTCTAAACTATGGCTACACCTTC.